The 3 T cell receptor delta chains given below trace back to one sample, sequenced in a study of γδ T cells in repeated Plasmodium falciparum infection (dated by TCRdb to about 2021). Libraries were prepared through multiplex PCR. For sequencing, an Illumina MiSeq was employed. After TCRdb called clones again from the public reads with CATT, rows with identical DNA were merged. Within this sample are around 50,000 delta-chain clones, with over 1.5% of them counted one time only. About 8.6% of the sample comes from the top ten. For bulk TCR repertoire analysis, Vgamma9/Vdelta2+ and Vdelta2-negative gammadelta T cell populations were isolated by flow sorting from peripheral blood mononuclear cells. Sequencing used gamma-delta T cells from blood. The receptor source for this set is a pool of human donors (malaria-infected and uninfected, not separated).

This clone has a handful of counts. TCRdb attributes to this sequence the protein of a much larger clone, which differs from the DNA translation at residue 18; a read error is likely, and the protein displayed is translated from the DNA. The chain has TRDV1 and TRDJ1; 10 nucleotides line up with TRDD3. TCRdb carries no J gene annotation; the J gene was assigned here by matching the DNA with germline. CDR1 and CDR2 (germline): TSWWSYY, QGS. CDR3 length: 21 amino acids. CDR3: CALGELGSSRYWGIYTDELIF. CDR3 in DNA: TGTGCTCTTGGGGAACTAGGGTCTTCCCGATACTGGGGGATCTACACCGATGAACTCATCTTT.

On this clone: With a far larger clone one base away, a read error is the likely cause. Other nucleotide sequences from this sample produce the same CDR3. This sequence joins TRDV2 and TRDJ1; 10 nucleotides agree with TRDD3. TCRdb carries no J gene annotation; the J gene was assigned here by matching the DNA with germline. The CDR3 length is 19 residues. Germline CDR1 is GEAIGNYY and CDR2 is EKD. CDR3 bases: TGTGCCTGTGACCCCGTACTGGGGGATCGAAGGAAGTACACCGACAAACTCATCTTT. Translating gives CACDPVLGDRRKYTDKLIF.

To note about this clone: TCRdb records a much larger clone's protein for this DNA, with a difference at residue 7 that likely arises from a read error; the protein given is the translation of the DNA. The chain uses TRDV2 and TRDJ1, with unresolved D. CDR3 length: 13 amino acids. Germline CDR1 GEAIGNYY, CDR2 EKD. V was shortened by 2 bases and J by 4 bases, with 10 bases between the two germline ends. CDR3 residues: CACDSVRVDKLIF. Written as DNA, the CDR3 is TGTGCCTGTGACAGTGTAAGAGTCGATAAACTCATCTTT.